This paragraph reports one TCR beta chain. The table lists this clonotype with many counts. It has no known antigen specificity. No per-base quality is available; no much larger clone lies one base away. Libraries were prepared through 5' RACE. The sequencer listed for this sample is Illumina HiSeq 2500. A second about 7 to 11 cycle PCR used a sample-barcoded 5' primer and a J-beta primer mix. Each TCR beta cDNA molecule received a unique molecular identifier from a template-switch 5' adaptor carrying 12 random nucleotides. At least 2.5 million CDR3-containing paired-end reads were obtained from each sample. First-strand cDNA synthesis was performed from all RNA using the Mint cDNA synthesis kit, with priming by a TRBC-specific oligonucleotide. Following uracil-DNA glycosylase treatment, all cDNA underwent a first 18-cycle PCR with the universal primers M1SS and BC2_uni_R. The study's own analysis went as follows. Normalization of each sample was performed by random selection of 1 million high-quality reads, each carrying a distinct molecular identifier. Reads sharing molecular identifiers were discarded rather than binned into consensus sequences. CDR3 identification, clonotype clustering and error correction used MiTCR with a Q25 quality threshold and the strictest error-elimination algorithm. A nonparametric unseen species model with Euler transformation was used to estimate a lower bound on total TCR beta diversity. TCRdb reanalyzed the raw reads on its own, using fastp at Q25 for trimming and MiXCR for clone calling, and kept in-frame beta chains. Under each unique CDR3 protein, matching rows form one entry showing the most common genes and DNA. The V and J calls and clone size come from TCRdb's table, not from the authors' own analysis. Recorded for this sample are 630,000 or so distinct CDR3 sequences; around 31% of them occurred a single time. The ten most abundant clones make up roughly 14% of the sample.

The data were taken from a study of blood T cells in healthy people across ages (dated by TCRdb to the mid-2010s). Regarding the complete study: In model experiments, template switching captured roughly one uniquely barcoded TCR beta cDNA molecule for every two T cells. The study measured age-related changes in TCR beta repertoire diversity using deep sequencing normalized with unique cDNA molecular identifiers. The donors were split into four age groups: young (average around 15 years), middle-aged (roughly 42), aged (roughly 60) and long-lived (about 74). The study analyzed two additional independent replicas of 1 million unique cDNA reads from the same blood draw for two donors, one aged 18 to 30 and one aged 80 or older. To avoid experimental bias, donors of different ages were spread randomly across the sequencing lanes. Broad study findings and their caveats: Bulk unsorted PBMC profiling prevented conclusive comparison of naive and antigen-experienced compartments. Estimates of total diversity based on one million sequenced T cells were considered lower bounds and underestimates. The CMV infection status of donors was not known, potentially confounding age-related changes in expanded clonotypes. A strong correlation was found between observed TCR beta diversity and the percentage of naive T cells measured by flow cytometry. Observed TCR beta diversity per million T cells fell roughly linearly with age, and a significant reduction was already apparent by age around 44. The long-lived group showed more naive CD4+ T cells, fewer expanded clones and increased TCR diversity than the aged group, suggesting age selection.

Systemically healthy Caucasian individuals from Russia, over 30 in total and aged roughly 6 to 100 years, were included as donors. Each donor gave ten milliliters of peripheral blood, collected into EDTA-treated Vacutainer tubes. Ficoll-Paque density-gradient centrifugation was used to isolate PBMCs, with at least 6.5 million per sample. Total RNA, at least 6 micrograms per sample, was extracted from PBMCs with Trizol reagent. For every donor, an aliquot of PBMCs went through flow cytometry to measure the percentages of naive CD45RAhigh/CD27high T cells. From cysteine to phenylalanine, the CDR3 is 14 amino acids long. Only the CDR3 portion is preserved as DNA: 42 bases, with reading frame beginning at the first base. Unmatched junction bases come to 5, with V trimmed by 2 bases and J by 5 bases. Reading the germline V gene (reference sequence) gives CDR1 MNHEY and CDR2 SMNVEV.

Sequenced sample: blood. The chain was built from TRBV27 and TRBJ2-7; 8 bases in between match TRBD1. This receptor was obtained from an elderly woman in good health. The sequenced DNA is TGTGCCAGCAGTTTAGGGGACAGGTCCCACGAGCAGTACTTC. Translated, this gives CASSLGDRSHEQYF.